A selection of T cell receptor beta chains follows, all from one sample in a study of cytomegalovirus exposure and HLA in healthy donors. Sequencing was performed with immunoSEQ multiplex PCR; in TCRdb, only in-frame clones are kept and a portion is missing. Of 120,000 or so clones detected, roughly two thirds appear once; the ten largest clones hold 1.5% to 2%. Sequences were obtained from PBMCs. The receptors derive from a man aged 25-40 years in good health and CMV-seropositive. CDR3s include the opening cysteine and the closing phenylalanine or tryptophan. D genes are given only for firm matches. Size is stated for part of the rows, as once, few or many counts, or as a class when the clone is expanded.

>-|TRBJ2-3|-|TRBV16
TGTGCCAGCAGTCCGGGACACAGCACAGATACGCAGTATTTT
CASSPGHSTDTQYF
>few|TRBJ2-3|TRBD2|TRBV5-1
TGCGCCAGCAGCTCCTACTTCACTAGCGGGAGAGGAGGGGGTTTGGATACGCAGTATTTT
CASSSYFTSGRGGGLDTQYF
>-|TRBJ2-1|TRBD2|TRBV14
TGTGCCAGCAGTAACCTAGGACTAGCATACAATGAGCAGTTCTTC
CASSNLGLAYNEQFF
>once|TRBJ1-5|-|TRBV29-1
TGCAGCGCCAAGACAGGCGGTCAGCCCCAGCATTTT
CSAKTGGQPQHF
>few|TRBJ1-1|-|TRBV27
TGTGCCAGCAGTTTACTCAGGGGCGGACACACTGAAGCTTTCTTT
CASSLLRGGHTEAFF
>-|TRBJ2-7|TRBD1|TRBV5-5
TGTGCCAGCAGCTTGCTACAGGGGGATGACTCCTACGAGCAGTACTTC
CASSLLQGDDSYEQYF
>-|TRBJ1-5|TRBD1|TRBV6-1
TGTGCCAGCAGTCTCGGGACAGATAATCAGCCCCAGCATTTT
CASSLGTDNQPQHF
>-|TRBJ2-5|-|TRBV19
TGTGCCAGTAGTATAGTTGGGAGGCTAGAAGAGACCCAGTACTTC
CASSIVGRLEETQYF
>-|TRBJ1-3|-|TRBV6-5
TGTGCCAGCAGTTACTCGATGCCAGGCCCTGGAAACACCATATATTTT
CASSYSMPGPGNTIYF
>-|TRBJ1-4|TRBD1|TRBV7-9
TGTGCCAGCAGCGACAAAAGACAGGGTGGAGATGAAAAACTGTTTTTT
CASSDKRQGGDEKLFF
>few|TRBJ2-3|TRBD2|TRBV7-4
TGTGCCAGAAGACGAGGGAGGGTAACCCACACAGATACGCAGTATTTT
CARRRGRVTHTDTQYF
>-|TRBJ1-2|-|TRBV2
TGTGCCAGTGGACGACAGCGACCTTATTATGGCTACACCTTC
CASGRQRPYYGYTF
>-|TRBJ1-6|-|TRBV5-6
TGTGCCAGCAGCGGTCCAAACTATGATTCACCCCTCCACTTT
CASSGPNYDSPLHF
>-|TRBJ1-2|TRBD1|TRBV7-2
TGTGCCAGCAGCTTAGAAACAGGGGTCTATGGCTACACCTTC
CASSLETGVYGYTF
>-|TRBJ2-1|TRBD2|TRBV23-1
TGCGCCAGCGTGATAGCGGGAGAGGGGGGCAATGAGCAGTTCTTC
CASVIAGEGGNEQFF
>-|TRBJ2-5|-|TRBV19
TGTGCCAGTACCTCCGGGACTGCTCAAGAGACCCAGTACTTC
CASTSGTAQETQYF
>-|TRBJ2-1|TRBD2|TRBV9
TGTGCCAGCAGCCCTAGAGTCGTTGGGGGACTAGGTAGAAATGAGCAGTTCTTC
CASSPRVVGGLGRNEQFF
>few|TRBJ1-5|TRBD1|TRBV19
TGTGCCAGTAGCATTGAGGGACAGGGCGGCAATCAGCCCCAGCATTTT
CASSIEGQGGNQPQHF
>many|TRBJ2-3|TRBD2|TRBV6-4
TGTGCCAGCAGTGAAAGAGCGGGAGGGCCCCCAGATACGCAGTATTTT
CASSERAGGPPDTQYF
>few|TRBJ2-5|TRBD2|TRBV7-8
TGTGCCAGCAGCAAGCAGCCAGCGGGAGGGCCGAGAGAGACCCAGTACTTC
CASSKQPAGGPRETQYF
>-|TRBJ2-7|TRBD2|TRBV5-4
TGTGCCAGCAGCAGGACTAGCGGGACGGCCTGGGACGAGCAGTACTTC
CASSRTSGTAWDEQYF
>-|TRBJ2-1|-|TRBV25-1
TGTGCCAGCAGTGAATTAGTGTCCTCCTACAATGAGCAGTTCTTC
CASSELVSSYNEQFF
>few|TRBJ1-2|TRBD1|TRBV6-5
TGTGCCAGCACCAAAGGACAGGGGGCTTATGGCTACACCTTC
CASTKGQGAYGYTF
>few|TRBJ2-5|TRBD1|TRBV18
TGTGCCAGCTCACCACTTGCCGGGACAGAGTACCAAGAGACCCAGTACTTC
CASSPLAGTEYQETQYF
>-|TRBJ2-7|-|TRBV11-3
TGTGCCAGCAGCTTCCTAGCTGGATACGAGCAGTACTTC
CASSFLAGYEQYF
>once|TRBJ2-7|TRBD1|TRBV14
TGTGCCAGCAGCCGAAGGGCCCCCTGGGCTCTGCGAACAGGGGACTACGAGCAGTACTTC
CASSRRAPWALRTGDYEQYF
>-|TRBJ1-5|-|TRBV6-6
TGTGCCGGCACCTCACACCCTGTCCTGACTGAGCAGCCCCAGCATTTT
CAGTSHPVLTEQPQHF
>-|TRBJ2-1|TRBD2|TRBV7-9
TGTGCCAGCAGCCTGGGACTAGCGGAGTACAATGAGCAGTTCTTC
CASSLGLAEYNEQFF
>few|TRBJ1-5|-|TRBV2
TGTGCCAGCAGTTTCACCGGGGGGCAGCCCCAGCATTTT
CASSFTGGQPQHF
>-|TRBJ1-1|-|TRBV4-2
TGTGCCAGCAGCCAAGAGGTCAGGACAGAATACACTGAAGCTTTCTTT
CASSQEVRTEYTEAFF
>few|TRBJ1-1|TRBD1|TRBV4-1
TGCGCCAGCAGCCAAGCCGGACAGGGGAACACTGAAGCTTTCTTT
CASSQAGQGNTEAFF